The clone carrying this TCR beta chain was detected only once. This sample stems from a study of shared clonotypes between healthy human individuals. Assay: immunoSEQ multiplex PCR; the TCRdb copy retains only in-frame clones and omits some. The sample lists about 1.1 million clones; around 77% were seen once. Trimming pared 1 base from V and 1 base from J, leaving 8 bases between. The CDR3 covers 16 residues. Germline V CDR1 and CDR2: MNHEY, SVGAGI. The chain carries TRBV6-5 and TRBJ2-6; D unclear. The receptor comes from a young man in good health. Some clones in this sample may be carry-over from other donors' samples. The sample comprised memory CD4+ T cells from PBMCs. Noted subset: CD45RA-negative fraction. For the CDR3, the DNA is TGTGCCAGCAGTTACTGGGGTCGATCTGGGGCCAACGTCCTGACTTTC. As protein: CASSYWGRSGANVLTF.